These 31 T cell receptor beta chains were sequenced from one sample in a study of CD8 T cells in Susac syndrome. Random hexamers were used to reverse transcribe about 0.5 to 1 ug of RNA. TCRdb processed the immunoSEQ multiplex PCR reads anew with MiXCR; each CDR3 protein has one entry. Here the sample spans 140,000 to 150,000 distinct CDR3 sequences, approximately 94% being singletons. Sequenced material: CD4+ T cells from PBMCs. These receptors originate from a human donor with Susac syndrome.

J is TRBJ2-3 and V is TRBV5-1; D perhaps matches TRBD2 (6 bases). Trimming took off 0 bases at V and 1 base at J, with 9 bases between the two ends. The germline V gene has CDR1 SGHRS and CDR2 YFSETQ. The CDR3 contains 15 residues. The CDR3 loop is CASSLGGVGTDTQYF. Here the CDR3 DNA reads TGCGCCAGCAGCTTGGGGGGGGTTGGCACAGATACGCAGTATTTT.

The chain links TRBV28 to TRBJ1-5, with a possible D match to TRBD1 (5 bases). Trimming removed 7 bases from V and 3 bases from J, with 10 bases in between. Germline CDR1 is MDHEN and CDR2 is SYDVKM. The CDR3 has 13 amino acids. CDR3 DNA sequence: TGTGCCAGCACTGGGGGGACCAATCAGCCCCAGCATTTT. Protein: CASTGGTNQPQHF.

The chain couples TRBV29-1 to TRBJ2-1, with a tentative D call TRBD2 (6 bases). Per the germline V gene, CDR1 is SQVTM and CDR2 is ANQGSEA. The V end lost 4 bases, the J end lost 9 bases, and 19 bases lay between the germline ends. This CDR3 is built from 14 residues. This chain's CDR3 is CSVVGAGLGSEQFF. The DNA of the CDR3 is TGCAGCGTTGTAGGGGCAGGACTCGGGAGTGAGCAGTTCTTC.

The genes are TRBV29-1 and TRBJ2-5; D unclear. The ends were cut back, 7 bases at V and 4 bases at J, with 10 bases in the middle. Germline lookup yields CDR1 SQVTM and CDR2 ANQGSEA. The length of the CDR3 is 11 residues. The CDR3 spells CSAGSAETQYF. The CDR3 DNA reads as TGCAGCGCCGGGTCAGCAGAGACCCAGTACTTC.

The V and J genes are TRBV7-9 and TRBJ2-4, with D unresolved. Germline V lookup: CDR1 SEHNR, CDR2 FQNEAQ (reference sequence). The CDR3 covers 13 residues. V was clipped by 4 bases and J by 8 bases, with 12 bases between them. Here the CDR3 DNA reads TGTGCCAGCAGCTCTCCCCCGCCGGACATTCAGTACTTC. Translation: CASSSPPPDIQYF.

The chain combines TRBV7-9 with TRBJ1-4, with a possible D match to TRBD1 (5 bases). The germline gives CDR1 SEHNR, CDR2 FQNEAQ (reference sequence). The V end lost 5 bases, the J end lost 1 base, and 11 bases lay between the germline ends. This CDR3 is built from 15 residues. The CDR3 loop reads CASSRGQGTNEKLFF. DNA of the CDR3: TGTGCCAGCAGCCGAGGCCAGGGAACTAATGAAAAACTGTTTTTT.

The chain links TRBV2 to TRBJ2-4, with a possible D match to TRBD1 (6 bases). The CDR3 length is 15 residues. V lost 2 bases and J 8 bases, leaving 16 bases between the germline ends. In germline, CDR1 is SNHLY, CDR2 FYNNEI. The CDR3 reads CASSERDTVRDIQYF. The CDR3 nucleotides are TGTGCCAGCAGTGAAAGGGACACAGTGAGAGACATTCAGTACTTC.

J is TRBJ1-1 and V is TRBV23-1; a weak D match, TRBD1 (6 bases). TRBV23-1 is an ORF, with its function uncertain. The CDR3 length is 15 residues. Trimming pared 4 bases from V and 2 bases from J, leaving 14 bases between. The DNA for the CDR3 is TGCGCCAGCAGTCTAGGGCCGGGACATAACACTGAAGCTTTCTTT. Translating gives CASSLGPGHNTEAFF.

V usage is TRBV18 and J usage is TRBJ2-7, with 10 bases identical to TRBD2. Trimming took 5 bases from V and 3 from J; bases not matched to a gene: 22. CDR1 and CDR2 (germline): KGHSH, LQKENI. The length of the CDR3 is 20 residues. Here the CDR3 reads CASSTRWGAGTSVAGYEQYF. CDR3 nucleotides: TGTGCCAGCTCAACCCGATGGGGGGCCGGGACTAGCGTAGCCGGCTACGAGCAGTACTTC.

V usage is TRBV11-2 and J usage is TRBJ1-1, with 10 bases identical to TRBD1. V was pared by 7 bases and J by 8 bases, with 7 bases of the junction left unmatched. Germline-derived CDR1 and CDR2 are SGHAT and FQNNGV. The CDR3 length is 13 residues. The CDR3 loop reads CASIETTGGEAFF. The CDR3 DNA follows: TGTGCCAGCATCGAGACGACAGGGGGCGAAGCTTTCTTT.

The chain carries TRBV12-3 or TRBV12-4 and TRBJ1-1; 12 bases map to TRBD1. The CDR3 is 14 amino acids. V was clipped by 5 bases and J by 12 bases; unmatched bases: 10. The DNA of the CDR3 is TGTGCCAGCAGTCAACCGGGACAGGGGGCCTTGACTTTCTTT. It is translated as CASSQPGQGALTFF.

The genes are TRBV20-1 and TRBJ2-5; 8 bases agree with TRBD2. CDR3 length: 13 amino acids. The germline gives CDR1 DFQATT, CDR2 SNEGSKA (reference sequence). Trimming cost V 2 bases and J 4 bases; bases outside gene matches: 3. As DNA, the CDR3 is TGCAGTGCTAGACGACGGGGGGGAGAGACCCAGTACTTC. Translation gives CSARRRGGETQYF.

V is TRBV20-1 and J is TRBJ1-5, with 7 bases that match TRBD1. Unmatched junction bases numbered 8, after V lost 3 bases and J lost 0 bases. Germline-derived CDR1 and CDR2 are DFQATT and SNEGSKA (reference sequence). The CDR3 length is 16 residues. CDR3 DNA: TGCAGTGCTAGGCGGTCAGGGGGTTTTAGCAATCAGCCCCAGCATTTT. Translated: CSARRSGGFSNQPQHF.

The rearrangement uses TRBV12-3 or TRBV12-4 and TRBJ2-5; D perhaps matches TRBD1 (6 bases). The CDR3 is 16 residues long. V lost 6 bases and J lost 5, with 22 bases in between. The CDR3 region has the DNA TGTGCCAGCAGGGGCGCCTCGGGACACCTCCGGGAGACCCAGTACTTC. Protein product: CASRGASGHLRETQYF.

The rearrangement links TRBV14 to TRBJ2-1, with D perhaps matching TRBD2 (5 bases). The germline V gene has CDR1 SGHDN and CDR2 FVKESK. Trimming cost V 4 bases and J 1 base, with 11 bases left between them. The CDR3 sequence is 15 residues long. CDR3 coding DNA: TGTGCCAGCAGCCCAACTAGGTTGTCCTACAATGAGCAGTTCTTC. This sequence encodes CASSPTRLSYNEQFF.

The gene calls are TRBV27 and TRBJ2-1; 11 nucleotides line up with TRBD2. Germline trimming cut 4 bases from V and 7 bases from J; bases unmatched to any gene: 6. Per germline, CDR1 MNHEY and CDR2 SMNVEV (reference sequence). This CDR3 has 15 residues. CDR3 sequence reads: CASSSLAGGRNEQFF. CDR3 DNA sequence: TGTGCCAGCAGTTCCCTAGCGGGGGGCCGAAATGAGCAGTTCTTC.

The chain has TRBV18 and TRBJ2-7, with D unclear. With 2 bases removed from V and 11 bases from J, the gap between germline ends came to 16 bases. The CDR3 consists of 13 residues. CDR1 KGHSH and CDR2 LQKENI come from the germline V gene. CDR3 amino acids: CASSPFRTLVEYF. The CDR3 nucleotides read TGTGCCAGCTCACCATTTCGCACCCTAGTTGAGTACTTC.

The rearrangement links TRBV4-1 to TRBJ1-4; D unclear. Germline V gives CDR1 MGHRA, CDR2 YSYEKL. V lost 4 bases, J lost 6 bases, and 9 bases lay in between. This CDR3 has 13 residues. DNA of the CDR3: TGCGCCAGCAGCCGCAGGCCAGATGAAAAACTGTTTTTT. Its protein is CASSRRPDEKLFF.

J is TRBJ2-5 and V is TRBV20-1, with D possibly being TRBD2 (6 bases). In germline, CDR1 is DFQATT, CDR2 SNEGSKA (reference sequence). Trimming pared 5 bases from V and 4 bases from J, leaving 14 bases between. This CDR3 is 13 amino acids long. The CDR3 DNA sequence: TGCAGTGCTGGGCCGCTAGCGCGAGAGACCCAGTACTTC. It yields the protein CSAGPLARETQYF.

CDR3 in amino acids: CASSQEHRGGEKLFF. CDR3 nucleotides: TGCGCCAGCAGCCAAGAACATAGGGGTGGGGAAAAACTGTTTTTT. The genes are TRBV4-1 and TRBJ1-4, with TRBD1 as a possible D gene (5 bases). The CDR3 is 15 residues long. The germline V gene encodes CDR1 MGHRA and CDR2 YSYEKL. V lost 0 bases to trimming and J lost 8 bases, with 13 bases between them.

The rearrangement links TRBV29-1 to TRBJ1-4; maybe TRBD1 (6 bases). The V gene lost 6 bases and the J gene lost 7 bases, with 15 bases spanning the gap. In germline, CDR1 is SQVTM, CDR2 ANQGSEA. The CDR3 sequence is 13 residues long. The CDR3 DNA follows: TGCAGCGTAGCCTGGGGGCTGGGTGAAAAACTGTTTTTT. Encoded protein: CSVAWGLGEKLFF.

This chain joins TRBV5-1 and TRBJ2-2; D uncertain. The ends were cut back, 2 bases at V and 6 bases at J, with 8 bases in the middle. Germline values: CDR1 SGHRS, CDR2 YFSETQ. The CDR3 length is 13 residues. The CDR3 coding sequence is TGCGCCAGCAGCTTCTCGGTCCCCGGGGAGCTGTTTTTT. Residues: CASSFSVPGELFF.

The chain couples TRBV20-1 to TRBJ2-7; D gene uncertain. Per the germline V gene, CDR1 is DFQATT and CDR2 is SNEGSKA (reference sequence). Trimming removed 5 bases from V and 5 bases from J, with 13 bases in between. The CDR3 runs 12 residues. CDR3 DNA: TGCAGTGCTGGCCAGCGAAATAACGAGCAGTACTTC. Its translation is CSAGQRNNEQYF.

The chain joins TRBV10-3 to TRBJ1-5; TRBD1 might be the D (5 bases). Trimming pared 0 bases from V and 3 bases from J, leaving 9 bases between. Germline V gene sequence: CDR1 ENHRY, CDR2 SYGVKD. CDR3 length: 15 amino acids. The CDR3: CAISESGDDNQPQHF. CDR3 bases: TGTGCCATCAGTGAGTCGGGGGACGACAATCAGCCCCAGCATTTT.

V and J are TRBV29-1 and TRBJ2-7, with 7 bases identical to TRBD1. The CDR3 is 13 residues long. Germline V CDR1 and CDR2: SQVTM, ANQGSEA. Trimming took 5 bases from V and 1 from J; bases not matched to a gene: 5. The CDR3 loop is CSVRQGPSYEQYF. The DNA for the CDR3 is TGCAGCGTTCGACAGGGCCCTTCCTACGAGCAGTACTTC.

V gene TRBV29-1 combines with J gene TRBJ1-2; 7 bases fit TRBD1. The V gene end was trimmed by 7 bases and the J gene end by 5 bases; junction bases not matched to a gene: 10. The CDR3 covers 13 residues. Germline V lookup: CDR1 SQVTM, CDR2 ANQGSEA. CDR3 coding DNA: TGCAGCGCCAGGCCGGGACAGACTTATGGCTACACCTTC. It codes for CSARPGQTYGYTF.

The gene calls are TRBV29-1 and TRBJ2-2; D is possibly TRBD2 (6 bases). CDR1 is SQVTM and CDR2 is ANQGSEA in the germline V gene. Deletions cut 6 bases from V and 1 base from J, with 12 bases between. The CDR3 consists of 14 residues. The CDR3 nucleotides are TGCAGCGTGAGGAGGGGTGGGAACACCGGGGAGCTGTTTTTT. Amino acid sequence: CSVRRGGNTGELFF.

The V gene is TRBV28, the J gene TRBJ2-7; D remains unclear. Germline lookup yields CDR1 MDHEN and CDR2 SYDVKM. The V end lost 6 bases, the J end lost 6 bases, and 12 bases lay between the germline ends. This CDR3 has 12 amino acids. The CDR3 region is CASRSGLSEQYF. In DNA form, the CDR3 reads TGTGCCAGCAGATCTGGGTTATCCGAGCAGTACTTC.

CDR3 in amino acids: CASSLGGAQGRLGEQYF. CDR3 nucleotide sequence: TGTGCCAGCAGCTTGGGGGGGGCGCAGGGGCGACTCGGCGAGCAGTACTTC. The chain uses TRBV5-4 and TRBJ2-7; D may be TRBD1 or TRBD2 (6 bases each). This CDR3 region has 17 residues. The ends were cut back, 0 bases at V and 6 bases at J, with 22 bases in the middle. CDR1 is SGHNT and CDR2 is YYREEE in the germline V gene (reference sequence).

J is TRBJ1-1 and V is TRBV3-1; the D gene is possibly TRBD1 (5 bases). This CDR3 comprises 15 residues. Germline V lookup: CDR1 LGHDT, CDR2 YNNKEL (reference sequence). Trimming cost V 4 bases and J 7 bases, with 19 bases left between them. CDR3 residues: CASSLWGRAEVEAFF. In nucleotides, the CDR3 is TGTGCCAGCAGCCTCTGGGGCAGGGCAGAAGTTGAAGCTTTCTTT. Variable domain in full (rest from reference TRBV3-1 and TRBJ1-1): DTAVSQTPKYLVTQMGNDKSIKCEQNLGHDTMYWYKQDSKKFLKIMFSYNNKELIINETVPNRFSPKSPDKAHLNLHINSLELGDSAVYFCASSLWGRAEVEAFFGQGTRLTVV.

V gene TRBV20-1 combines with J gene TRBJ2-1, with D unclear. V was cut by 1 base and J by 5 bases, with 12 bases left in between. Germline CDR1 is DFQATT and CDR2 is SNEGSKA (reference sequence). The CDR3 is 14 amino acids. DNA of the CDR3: TGCAGTGCTAGAGGCTGGCCACAGAACAATGAGCAGTTCTTC. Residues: CSARGWPQNNEQFF.